One T cell receptor (beta chain) is described in this entry. The authors' processing: Researchers report that nucleated cell counts were estimated from reference gene primer amplification. Clones were sequenced by immunoSEQ multiplex PCR, and TCRdb holds only the in-frame ones, with some missing. V, J and clone size were drawn from that table, and D and trimming were deduced from the DNA. The sample records approximately 220,000 clones, under 90% being singletons. The source of the sample is a study of blood T cell repertoires in COVID-19. At the level of the study: Nucleic acid was either cDNA or gDNA, and it came from T cells, B-cell-depleted T cells, or PBMCs.

Sequenced: peripheral blood. The sequence came from a woman aged 40 to 50 with active or convalescent COVID-19.

CDR3 nucleotide sequence: TGTGCCAGCAGCCCCGCCGGGGGGGGCTTCACCGGGGAGCTGTTTTTT. This gives the protein CASSPAGGGFTGELFF. The gene calls are TRBV6-2 or TRBV6-3 and TRBJ2-2, with TRBD2 matching over 8 bases. Germline-derived CDR1 and CDR2 are MNHEY and SVGEGT. The CDR3 spans 16 residues. Trimming removed 6 bases from V and 4 bases from J; junction bases left unmatched: 10.